Listed here are 7 T cell receptor beta chains from one sample, sequenced in a study of early stage breast cancer tumors. The repertoire was sequenced with immunoSEQ multiplex PCR; TCRdb's copy has only in-frame clones and lacks some. The sample includes some 75,000 clones, 79% seen only once; the top ten take 3% to 3.5%. The sample comprised blood. These receptors all stem from a person in their sixties or seventies with breast cancer.

The rearrangement joins TRBV5-5 to TRBJ2-4; TRBD1 aligns across 10 bases. This CDR3 region has 16 residues. CDR1 is SGHKS, CDR2 YYEKEE, per germline (reference sequence). V was pared by 0 bases and J by 6 bases, with 6 bases of the junction left unmatched. The CDR3: CASSLGATGGLNIQYF. CDR3 nucleotides: TGTGCCAGCAGCTTGGGTGCGACAGGGGGCTTAAACATTCAGTACTTC.

V is TRBV7-8 and J is TRBJ1-5; unclear D gene. Trimming took 1 base from V and 6 from J, leaving 4 bases between them. CDR1 SGHVS and CDR2 FQNEAQ come from the germline V gene. This CDR3 has 12 amino acids. The CDR3 reads CASSLGVQPQHF. In DNA form, the CDR3 reads TGTGCCAGCAGCTTAGGGGTTCAGCCCCAGCATTTT.

The J gene is TRBJ2-3, the V gene TRBV18; no clear D gene. Germline CDR1 reads KGHSH; CDR2 reads LQKENI. The CDR3 totals 13 residues. V lost 2 bases to trimming and J lost 4 bases, with 7 bases between them. CDR3 nucleotides: TGTGCCAGCTCACCAGCGACCCCAGATACGCAGTATTTT. Translating it yields CASSPATPDTQYF.

This clone was found once. The chain carries TRBV9 and TRBJ1-1; D call uncertain. The V end lost 0 bases, the J end lost 3 bases, and 6 bases lay between the germline ends. The CDR3 extends over 13 amino acids. The V gene's germline CDR1 is SGDLS and CDR2 YYNGEE. The CDR3 is CASSVVPDTEAFF. Written as DNA, the CDR3 is TGTGCCAGCAGCGTAGTCCCTGACACTGAAGCTTTCTTT.

The chain links TRBV6-5 to TRBJ1-4; the D gene is possibly TRBD1 (6 bases). The germline CDR1 and CDR2 sequences are MNHEY and SVGAGI. With 0 bases removed from V and 8 bases from J, the gap between germline ends came to 10 bases. The CDR3 totals 14 residues. DNA for the CDR3: TGTGCCAGCAGTTACTCAGGGGGGGAAGAAAAACTGTTTTTT. It specifies CASSYSGGEEKLFF.

Note on this clone: Within the sample, other DNA sequences also encode this same CDR3. The chain couples TRBV20-1 to TRBJ2-2; unclear D gene. This CDR3 region has 11 residues. Germline CDR1 reads DFQATT; CDR2 reads SNEGSKA (reference sequence). The CDR3 region has the DNA TGCAGCGCTTATAACACCGGGGAGCTGTTTTTT. It encodes CSAYNTGELFF.

In regard to this clone: One end of the junction fails to match germline, which may point to a read error. V is TRBV9 and J is TRBJ2-1, with 11 positions matching TRBD2. The CDR3 consists of 15 residues. Per the germline V gene, CDR1 is SGDLS and CDR2 is YYNGEE. The CDR3 bases are TGTGCCAGCACCGTAGGGGGACTAGCGGACAATGAGCAGTTCTTC. Its translation: CASTVGGLADNEQFF.